This paragraph reports one TCR beta chain. Its target is unknown. This specimen comes from a study of T cell repertoires in cytomegalovirus infection. About the research overall: Selection of CMV epitopes for the study included recently identified HLA-C-restricted and well-studied HLA-B-restricted ones. TCR beta signatures that were public indicated CMV infection and matching HLA type.

The study, taken as a whole, reports: HLA-C-restricted CMV-specific TCR beta clonotypes were dominant in the ex vivo response.

From the reads, TCRdb called clonotypes with MiXCR, one entry per CDR3 protein. The table includes approximately 300,000 distinct CDR3 sequences, almost 30% detected once. Sequences were derived from cultured PBMCs, sampled from culture after CMV antigen stimulation. The receptor's source is a human donor in good health (CMV status not recorded). Some clones in this sample may be carry-over from other donors' samples.

The CDR3 loop reads CASKPGTGGRKLFF. The CDR3 DNA reads as TGTGCCAGCAAACCCGGGACAGGGGGCCGGAAACTGTTTTTT. This chain links TRBV27 with TRBJ1-4, with 12 nucleotides matching TRBD1. The CDR3 extends over 14 amino acids. Germline loops: CDR1 MNHEY, CDR2 SMNVEV (reference sequence). Trimming took 7 bases from V and 11 from J; bases not matched to a gene: 8.